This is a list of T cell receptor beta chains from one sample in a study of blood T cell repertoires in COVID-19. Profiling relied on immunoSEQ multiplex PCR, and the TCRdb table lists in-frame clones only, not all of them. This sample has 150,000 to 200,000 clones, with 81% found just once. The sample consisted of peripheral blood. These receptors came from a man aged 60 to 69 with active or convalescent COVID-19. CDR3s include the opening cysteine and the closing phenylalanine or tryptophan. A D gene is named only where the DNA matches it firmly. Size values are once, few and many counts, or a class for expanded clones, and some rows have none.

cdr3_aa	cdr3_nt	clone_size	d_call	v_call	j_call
CASSQDWRSGNLMWDEQYF	TGTGCCAGCAGCCAAGATTGGAGGTCGGGGAATCTGATGTGGGACGAGCAGTACTTC	NA	NA	TRBV14	TRBJ2-7
CSVFGLAGTGELFF	TGCAGCGTTTTTGGACTAGCGGGCACCGGGGAGCTGTTTTTT	NA	TRBD2	TRBV29-1	TRBJ2-2
CASSLDRVVTGELFF	TGCGCCAGCAGCTTGGACAGGGTGGTCACCGGGGAGCTGTTTTTT	once	NA	TRBV5-1	TRBJ2-2
CASRRGAGSDEQYF	TGTGCCAGCAGGCGGGGGGCAGGGTCGGACGAGCAGTACTTC	once	TRBD2	TRBV6-5	TRBJ2-7
CATRGDYGYTF	TGTGCCACCCGGGGGGACTATGGCTACACCTTC	NA	NA	TRBV19	TRBJ1-2
CASSPRGPYTF	TGTGCCAGCAGTCCCAGGGGGCCCTACACCTTC	NA	TRBD1	TRBV28	TRBJ1-2
CASSYWTGSSPLHF	TGTGCCAGCAGTTATTGGACAGGGTCATCACCCCTCCACTTT	NA	TRBD1	TRBV28	TRBJ1-6
CASSYGQGNTEAFF	TGTGCCAGCAGTTATGGCCAGGGTAACACTGAAGCTTTCTTT	NA	NA	TRBV6-5	TRBJ1-1
CASSMDRAYGYTF	TGCGCCAGCAGCATGGACAGGGCCTATGGCTACACCTTC	NA	TRBD1	TRBV5-1	TRBJ1-2
CASSEQGTDTQYF	TGTGCCAGCAGTGAACAGGGCACAGATACGCAGTATTTT	NA	NA	TRBV6-4	TRBJ2-3